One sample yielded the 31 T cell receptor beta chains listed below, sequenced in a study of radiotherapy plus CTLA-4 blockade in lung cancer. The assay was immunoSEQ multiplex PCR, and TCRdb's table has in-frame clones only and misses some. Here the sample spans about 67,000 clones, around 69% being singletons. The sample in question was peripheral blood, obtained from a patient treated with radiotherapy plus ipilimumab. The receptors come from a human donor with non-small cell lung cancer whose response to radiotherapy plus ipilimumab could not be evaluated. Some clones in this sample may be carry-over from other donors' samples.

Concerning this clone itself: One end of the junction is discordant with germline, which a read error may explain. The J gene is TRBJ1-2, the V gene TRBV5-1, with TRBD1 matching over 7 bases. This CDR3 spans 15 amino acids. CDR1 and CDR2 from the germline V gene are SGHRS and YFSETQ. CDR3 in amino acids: CASSLRQGANYGYAF. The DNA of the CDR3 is TGCGCCAGCAGCTTGCGACAGGGCGCTAACTATGGCTACGCCTTC.

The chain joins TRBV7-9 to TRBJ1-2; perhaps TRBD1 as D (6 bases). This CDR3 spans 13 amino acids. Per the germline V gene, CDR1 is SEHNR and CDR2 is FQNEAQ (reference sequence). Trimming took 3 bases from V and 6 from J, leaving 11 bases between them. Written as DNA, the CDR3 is TGTGCCAGCAGCTTTAGGACAGTGAATGGCTACACCTTC. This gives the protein CASSFRTVNGYTF. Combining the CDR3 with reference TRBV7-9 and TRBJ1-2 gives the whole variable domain DTGVSQNPRHKITKRGQNVTFRCDPISEHNRLYWYRQTLGQGPEFLTYFQNEAQLEKSRLLSDRFSAERPKGSFSTLEIQRTEQGDSAMYLCASSFRTVNGYTFGSGTRLTVV.

DNA of the CDR3: TGTGCCAGCAGTTCCGGCCTCCGGGACAGAAGGGCCTACGAGCAGTACTTC. Translation: CASSSGLRDRRAYEQYF. The rearrangement joins TRBV28 to TRBJ2-7; 7 bases line up with TRBD1. The V gene end was trimmed by 4 bases and the J gene end by 2 bases; junction bases not matched to a gene: 14. This CDR3 comprises 17 residues. The germline V gene has CDR1 MDHEN and CDR2 SYDVKM.

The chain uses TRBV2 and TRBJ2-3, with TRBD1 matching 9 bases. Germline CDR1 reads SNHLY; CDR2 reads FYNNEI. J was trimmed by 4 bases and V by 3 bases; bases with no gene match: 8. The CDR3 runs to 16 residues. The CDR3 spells CASSERRTGVSDTQYF. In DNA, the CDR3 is TGTGCCAGCAGTGAGAGGCGGACAGGGGTTTCAGATACGCAGTATTTT. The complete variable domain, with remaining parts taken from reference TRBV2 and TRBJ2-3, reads EPEVTQTPSHQVTQMGQEVILRCVPISNHLYFYWYRQILGQKVEFLVSFYNNEISEKSEIFDDQFSVERPDGSNFTLKIRSTKLEDSAMYFCASSERRTGVSDTQYFGPGTRLTVL.

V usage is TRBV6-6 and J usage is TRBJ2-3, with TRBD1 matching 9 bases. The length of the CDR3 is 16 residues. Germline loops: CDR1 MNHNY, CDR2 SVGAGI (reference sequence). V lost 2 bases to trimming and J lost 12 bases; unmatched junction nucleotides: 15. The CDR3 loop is CASSYDSGQGTPNQYF. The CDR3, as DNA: TGTGCCAGCAGTTACGATTCAGGACAGGGGACACCCAACCAGTATTTT.

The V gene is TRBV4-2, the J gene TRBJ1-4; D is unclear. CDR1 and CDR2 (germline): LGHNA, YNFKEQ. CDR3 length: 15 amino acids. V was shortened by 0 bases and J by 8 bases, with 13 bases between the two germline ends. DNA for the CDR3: TGTGCCAGCAGCCAAGACCCACCGACCAGGGAAAAACTGTTTTTT. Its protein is CASSQDPPTREKLFF.

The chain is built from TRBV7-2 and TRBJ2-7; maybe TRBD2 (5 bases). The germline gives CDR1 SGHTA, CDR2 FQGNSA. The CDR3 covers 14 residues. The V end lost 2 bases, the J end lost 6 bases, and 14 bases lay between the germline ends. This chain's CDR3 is CASSLTRAIAEQYF. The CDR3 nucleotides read TGTGCCAGCAGCTTAACTAGGGCCATAGCCGAGCAGTACTTC.

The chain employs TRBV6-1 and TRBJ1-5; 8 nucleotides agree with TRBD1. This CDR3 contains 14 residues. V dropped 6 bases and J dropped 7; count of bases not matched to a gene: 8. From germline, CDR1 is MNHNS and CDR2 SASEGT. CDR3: CASSPDRGLQPQHF. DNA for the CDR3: TGTGCCAGCAGCCCTGACAGGGGTCTACAGCCCCAGCATTTT.

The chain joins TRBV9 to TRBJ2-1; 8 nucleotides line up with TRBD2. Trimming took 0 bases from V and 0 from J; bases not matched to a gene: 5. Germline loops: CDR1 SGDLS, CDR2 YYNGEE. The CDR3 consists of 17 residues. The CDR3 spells CASSVGGGGHSYNEQFF. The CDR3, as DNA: TGTGCCAGCAGCGTAGGGGGCGGGGGGCACTCCTACAATGAGCAGTTCTTC.

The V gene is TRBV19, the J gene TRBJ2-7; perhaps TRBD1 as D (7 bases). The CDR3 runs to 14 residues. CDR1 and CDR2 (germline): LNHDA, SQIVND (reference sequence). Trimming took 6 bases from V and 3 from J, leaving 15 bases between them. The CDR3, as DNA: TGTGCCAGTAGCCCCGGAGGGGGCGGCTACGAGCAGTACTTC. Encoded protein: CASSPGGGGYEQYF. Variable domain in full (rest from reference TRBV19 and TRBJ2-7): DGGITQSPKYLFRKEGQNVTLSCEQNLNHDAMYWYRQDPGQGLRLIYYSQIVNDFQKGDIAEGYSVSREKKESFPLTVTSAQKNPTAFYLCASSPGGGGYEQYFGPGTRLTVT.

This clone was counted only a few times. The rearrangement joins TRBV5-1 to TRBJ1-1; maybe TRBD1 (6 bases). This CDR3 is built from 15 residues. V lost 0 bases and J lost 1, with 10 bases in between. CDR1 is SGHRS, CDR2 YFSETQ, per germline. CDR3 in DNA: TGCGCCAGCAGCTTGGAGGGCAGGGGGAACACTGAAGCTTTCTTT. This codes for CASSLEGRGNTEAFF.

CDR3 sequence reads: CASSYGGGNTGELFF. CDR3 coding DNA: TGTGCCAGCAGTTACGGCGGGGGAAACACCGGGGAGCTGTTTTTT. V is TRBV6-6 and J is TRBJ2-2, with 7 bases fitting TRBD2. The CDR3 consists of 15 residues. CDR1 MNHNY and CDR2 SVGAGI come from the germline V gene (reference sequence). V lost 2 bases and J lost 2; bases outside the gene matches: 2.

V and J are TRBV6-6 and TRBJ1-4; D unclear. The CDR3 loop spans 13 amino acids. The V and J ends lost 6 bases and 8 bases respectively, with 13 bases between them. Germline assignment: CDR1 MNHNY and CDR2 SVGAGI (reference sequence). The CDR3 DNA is TGTGCCAGCAGCCCCCTTGAGCAAGAAAAACTGTTTTTT. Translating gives CASSPLEQEKLFF.

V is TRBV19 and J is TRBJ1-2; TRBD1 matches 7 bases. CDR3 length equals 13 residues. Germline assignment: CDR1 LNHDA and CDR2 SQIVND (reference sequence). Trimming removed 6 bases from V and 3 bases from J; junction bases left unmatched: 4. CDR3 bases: TGTGCCAGTAGCAGGGGGTCACACTATGGCTACACCTTC. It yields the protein CASSRGSHYGYTF.

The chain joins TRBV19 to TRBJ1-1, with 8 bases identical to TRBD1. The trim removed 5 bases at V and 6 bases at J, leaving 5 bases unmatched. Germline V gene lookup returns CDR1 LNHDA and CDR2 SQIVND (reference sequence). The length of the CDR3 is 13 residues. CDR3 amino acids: CASSRTGWPEAFF. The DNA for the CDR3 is TGTGCCAGTAGTCGGACAGGGTGGCCTGAAGCTTTCTTT.

CDR3 sequence reads: CASSIGSYSNQPQHF. The DNA for the CDR3 is TGTGCCAGTAGTATTGGGAGTTATAGCAATCAGCCCCAGCATTTT. This chain links TRBV19 with TRBJ1-5; D not certain. V lost 3 bases, J lost 0 bases, and 9 bases lay in between. The germline V gene encodes CDR1 LNHDA and CDR2 SQIVND (reference sequence). The CDR3 covers 15 residues.

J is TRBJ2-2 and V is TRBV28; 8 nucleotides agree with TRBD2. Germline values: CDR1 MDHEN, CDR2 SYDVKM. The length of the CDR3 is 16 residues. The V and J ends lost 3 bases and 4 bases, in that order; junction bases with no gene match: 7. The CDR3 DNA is TGTGCCAGCAGTTTCGCGGGGGGCCGATCCACCGGGGAGCTGTTTTTT. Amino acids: CASSFAGGRSTGELFF.

The CDR3 bases are TGTGCCAGCAGCTCCCGGGACAGGGGTGAGACCCAGTACTTC. Residues: CASSSRDRGETQYF. J is TRBJ2-5 and V is TRBV13; 10 nucleotides agree with TRBD1. Germline CDR1 PRHDT, CDR2 FYEKMQ (reference sequence). This CDR3 contains 14 residues. The V segment lost 4 bases and the J segment 5 bases; nucleotides outside the gene matches: 4.

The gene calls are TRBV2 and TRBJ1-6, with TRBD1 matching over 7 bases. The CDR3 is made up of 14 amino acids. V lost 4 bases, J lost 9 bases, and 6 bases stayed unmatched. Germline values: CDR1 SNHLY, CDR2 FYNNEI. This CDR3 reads CASSVMDRFSPLHF. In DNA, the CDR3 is TGTGCCAGCAGTGTAATGGACAGGTTTTCACCCCTCCACTTT.

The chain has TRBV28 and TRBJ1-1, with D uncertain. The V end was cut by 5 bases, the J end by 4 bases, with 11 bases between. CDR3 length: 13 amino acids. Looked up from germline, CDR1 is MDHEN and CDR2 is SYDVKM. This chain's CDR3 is CASSPLVLTEAFF. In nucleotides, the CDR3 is TGTGCCAGCAGTCCGCTCGTACTCACTGAAGCTTTCTTT.

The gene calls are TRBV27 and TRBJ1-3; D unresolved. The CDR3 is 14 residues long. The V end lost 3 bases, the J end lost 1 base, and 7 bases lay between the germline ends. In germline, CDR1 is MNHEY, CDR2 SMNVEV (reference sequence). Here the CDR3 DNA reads TGTGCCAGCAGTTTCGCGGCGTCTGGAAACACCATATATTTT. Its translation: CASSFAASGNTIYF.

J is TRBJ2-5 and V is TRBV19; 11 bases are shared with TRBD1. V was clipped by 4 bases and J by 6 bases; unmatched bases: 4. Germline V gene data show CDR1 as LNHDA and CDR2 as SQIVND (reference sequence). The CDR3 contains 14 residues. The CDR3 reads CASSTGTGGQTQYF. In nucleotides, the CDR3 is TGTGCCAGTAGTACCGGGACAGGGGGACAGACCCAGTACTTC.

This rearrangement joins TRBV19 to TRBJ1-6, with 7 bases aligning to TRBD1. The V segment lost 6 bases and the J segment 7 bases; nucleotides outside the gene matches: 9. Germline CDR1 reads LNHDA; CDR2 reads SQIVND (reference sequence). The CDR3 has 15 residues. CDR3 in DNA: TGTGCCAGTAGCCCGACAGGGATCTCCAATTCACCCCTCCACTTT. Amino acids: CASSPTGISNSPLHF. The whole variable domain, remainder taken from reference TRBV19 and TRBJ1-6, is DGGITQSPKYLFRKEGQNVTLSCEQNLNHDAMYWYRQDPGQGLRLIYYSQIVNDFQKGDIAEGYSVSREKKESFPLTVTSAQKNPTAFYLCASSPTGISNSPLHFGNGTRLTVT.

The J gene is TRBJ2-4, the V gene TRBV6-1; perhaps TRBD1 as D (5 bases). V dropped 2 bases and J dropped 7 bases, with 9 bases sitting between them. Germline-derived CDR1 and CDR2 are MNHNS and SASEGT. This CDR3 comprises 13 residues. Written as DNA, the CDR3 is TGTGCCAGCAGTGAATATGCAGGGAACATTCAGTACTTC. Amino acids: CASSEYAGNIQYF.

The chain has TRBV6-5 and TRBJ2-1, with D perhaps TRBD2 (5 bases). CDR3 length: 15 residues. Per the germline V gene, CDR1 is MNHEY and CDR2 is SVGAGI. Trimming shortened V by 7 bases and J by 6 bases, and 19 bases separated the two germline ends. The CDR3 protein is CASKGSFGSVNEQFF. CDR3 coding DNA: TGTGCCAGCAAGGGATCTTTTGGGAGTGTCAATGAGCAGTTCTTC.

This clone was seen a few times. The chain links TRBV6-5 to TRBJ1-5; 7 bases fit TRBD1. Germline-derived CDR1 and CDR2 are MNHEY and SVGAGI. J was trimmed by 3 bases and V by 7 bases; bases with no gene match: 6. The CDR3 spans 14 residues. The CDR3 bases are TGTGCCAGCAAACCTACAGGGGCCAATCAGCCCCAGCATTTT. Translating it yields CASKPTGANQPQHF.

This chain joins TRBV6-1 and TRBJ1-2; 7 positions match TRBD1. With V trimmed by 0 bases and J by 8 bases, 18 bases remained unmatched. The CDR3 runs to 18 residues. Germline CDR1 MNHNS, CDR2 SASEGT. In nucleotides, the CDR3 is TGTGCCAGCAGTGAAGCGCTTCGGGGACAGTATGCGTTGGGGGGCTACACCTTC. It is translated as CASSEALRGQYALGGYTF.

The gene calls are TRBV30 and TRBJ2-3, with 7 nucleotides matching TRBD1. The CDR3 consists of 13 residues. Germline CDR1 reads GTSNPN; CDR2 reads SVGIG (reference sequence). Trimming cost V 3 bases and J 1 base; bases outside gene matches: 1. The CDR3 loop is CAWSGQGTDTQYF. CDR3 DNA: TGTGCCTGGAGCGGACAGGGCACAGATACGCAGTATTTT. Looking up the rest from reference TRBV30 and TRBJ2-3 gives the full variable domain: SQTIHQWPATLVQPVGSPLSLECTVEGTSNPNLYWYRQAAGRGLQLLFYSVGIGQISSEVPQNLSASRPQDRQFILSSKKLLLSDSGFYLCAWSGQGTDTQYFGPGTRLTVL.

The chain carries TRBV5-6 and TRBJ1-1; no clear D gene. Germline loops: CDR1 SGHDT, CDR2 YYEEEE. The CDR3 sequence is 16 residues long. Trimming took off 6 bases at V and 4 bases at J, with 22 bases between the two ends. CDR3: CASTIQRNRVGTEAFF. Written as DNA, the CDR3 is TGTGCCAGCACCATTCAGAGAAATCGGGTGGGCACTGAAGCTTTCTTT. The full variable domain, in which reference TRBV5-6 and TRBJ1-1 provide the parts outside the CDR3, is DAGVTQSPTHLIKTRGQQVTLRCSPKSGHDTVSWYQQALGQGPQFIFQYYEEEERQRGNFPDRFSGHQFPNYSSELNVNALLLGDSALYLCASTIQRNRVGTEAFFGQGTRLTVV.

The CDR3 spells CASSLQGSGELFF. CDR3 nucleotides: TGTGCCAGCTCACTACAGGGGTCCGGGGAGCTGTTTTTT. The rearrangement uses TRBV18 and TRBJ2-2, with 7 bases identical to TRBD1. CDR3 length: 13 residues. CDR1 and CDR2 (germline): KGHSH, LQKENI. V shed 4 bases, J shed 6 bases, and the junction held 2 bases outside the gene matches.

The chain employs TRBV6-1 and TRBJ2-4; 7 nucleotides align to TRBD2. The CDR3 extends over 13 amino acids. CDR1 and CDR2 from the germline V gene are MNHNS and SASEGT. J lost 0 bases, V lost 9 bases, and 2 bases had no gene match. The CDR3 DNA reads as TGTGCCAGTCTAGCGGTAGCCAAAAACATTCAGTACTTC. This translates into CASLAVAKNIQYF.